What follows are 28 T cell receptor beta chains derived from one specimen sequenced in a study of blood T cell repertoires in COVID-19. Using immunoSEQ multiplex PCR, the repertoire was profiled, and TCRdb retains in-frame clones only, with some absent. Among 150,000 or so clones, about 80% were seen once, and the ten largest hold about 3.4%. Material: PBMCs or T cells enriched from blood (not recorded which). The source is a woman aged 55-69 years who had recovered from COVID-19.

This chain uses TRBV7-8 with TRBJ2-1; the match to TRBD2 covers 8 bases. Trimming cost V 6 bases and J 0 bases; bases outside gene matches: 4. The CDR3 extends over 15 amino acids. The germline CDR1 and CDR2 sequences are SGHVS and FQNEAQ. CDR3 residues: CASRLSGSSYNEQFF. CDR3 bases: TGTGCCAGCAGATTAAGCGGGAGCTCCTACAATGAGCAGTTCTTC.

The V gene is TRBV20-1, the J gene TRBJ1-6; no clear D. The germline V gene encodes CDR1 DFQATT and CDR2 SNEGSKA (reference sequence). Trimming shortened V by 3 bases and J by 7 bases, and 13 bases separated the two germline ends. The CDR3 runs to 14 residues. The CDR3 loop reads CSASVSRGNSPLHF. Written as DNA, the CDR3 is TGCAGTGCTAGTGTCTCCCGGGGAAATTCACCCCTCCACTTT.

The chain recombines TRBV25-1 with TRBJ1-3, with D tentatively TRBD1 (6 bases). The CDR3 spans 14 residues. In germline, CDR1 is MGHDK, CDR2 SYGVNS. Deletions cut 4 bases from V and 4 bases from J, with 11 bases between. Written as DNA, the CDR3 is TGTGCCAGCAGTGTCGGGGGGCTAGGAAACACCATATATTTT. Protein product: CASSVGGLGNTIYF.

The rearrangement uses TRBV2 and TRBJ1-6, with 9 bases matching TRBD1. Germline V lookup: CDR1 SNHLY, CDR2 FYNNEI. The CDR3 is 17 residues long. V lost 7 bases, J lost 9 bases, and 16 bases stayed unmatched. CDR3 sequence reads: CASKGVGPGTGRSPLHF. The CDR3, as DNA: TGTGCCAGCAAGGGGGTGGGACCCGGGACAGGGCGTTCACCCCTCCACTTT.

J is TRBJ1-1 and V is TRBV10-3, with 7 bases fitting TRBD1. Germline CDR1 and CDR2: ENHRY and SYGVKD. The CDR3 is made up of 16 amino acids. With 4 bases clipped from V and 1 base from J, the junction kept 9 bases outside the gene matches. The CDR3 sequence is CAISARQGGENTEAFF. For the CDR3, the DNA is TGTGCCATCAGTGCCCGACAGGGTGGGGAGAACACTGAAGCTTTCTTT.

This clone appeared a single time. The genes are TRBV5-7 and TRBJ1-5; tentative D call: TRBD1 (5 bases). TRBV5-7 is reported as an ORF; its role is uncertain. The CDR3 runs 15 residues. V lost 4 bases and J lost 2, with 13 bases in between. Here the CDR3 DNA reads TGTGCCAGCAGCAATCCGACAGTCGGCAATCAGCCCCAGCATTTT. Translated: CASSNPTVGNQPQHF.

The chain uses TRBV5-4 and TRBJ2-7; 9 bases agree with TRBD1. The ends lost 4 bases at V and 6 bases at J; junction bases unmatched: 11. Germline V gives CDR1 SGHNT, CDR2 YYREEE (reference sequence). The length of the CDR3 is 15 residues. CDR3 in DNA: TGTGCCAGCAGCCCTGCCGGGACAGGGATCCGCGAGCAGTACTTC. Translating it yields CASSPAGTGIREQYF. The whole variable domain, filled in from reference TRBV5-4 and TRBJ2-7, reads ETGVTQSPTHLIKTRGQQVTLRCSSQSGHNTVSWYQQALGQGPQFIFQYYREEENGRGNFPPRFSGLQFPNYSSELNVNALELDDSALYLCASSPAGTGIREQYFGPGTRLTVT.

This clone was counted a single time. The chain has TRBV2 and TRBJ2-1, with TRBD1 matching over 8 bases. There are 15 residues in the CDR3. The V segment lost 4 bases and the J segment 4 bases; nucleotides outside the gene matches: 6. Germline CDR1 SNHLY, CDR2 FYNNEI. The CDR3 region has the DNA TGTGCCAGCAGTGTCGCCGGGACAGGTTACAATGAGCAGTTCTTC. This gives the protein CASSVAGTGYNEQFF.

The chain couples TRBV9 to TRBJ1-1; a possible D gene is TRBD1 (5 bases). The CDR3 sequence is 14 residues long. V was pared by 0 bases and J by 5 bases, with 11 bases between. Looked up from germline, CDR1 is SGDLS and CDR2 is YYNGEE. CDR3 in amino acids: CASSVGPGGTEAFF. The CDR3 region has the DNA TGTGCCAGCAGCGTAGGTCCCGGGGGGACTGAAGCTTTCTTT.

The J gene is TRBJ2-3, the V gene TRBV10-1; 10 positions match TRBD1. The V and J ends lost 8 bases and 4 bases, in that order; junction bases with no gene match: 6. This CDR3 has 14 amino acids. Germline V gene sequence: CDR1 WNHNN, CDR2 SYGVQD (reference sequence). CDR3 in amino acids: CASSDRGRSDTQYF. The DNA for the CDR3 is TGCGCCAGCTCCGACAGGGGGCGGTCAGATACGCAGTATTTT.

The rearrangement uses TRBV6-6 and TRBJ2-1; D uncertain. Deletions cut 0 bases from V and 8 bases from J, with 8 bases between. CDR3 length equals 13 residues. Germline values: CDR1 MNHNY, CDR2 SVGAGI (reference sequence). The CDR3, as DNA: TGTGCCAGCAGTTACTCGGGCGTATATGAGCAGTTCTTC. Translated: CASSYSGVYEQFF.

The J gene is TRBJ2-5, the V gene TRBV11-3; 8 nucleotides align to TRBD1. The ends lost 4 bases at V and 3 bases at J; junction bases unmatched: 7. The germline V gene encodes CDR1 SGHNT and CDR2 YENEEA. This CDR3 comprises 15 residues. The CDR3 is CASSSGTGGKETQYF. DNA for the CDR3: TGTGCCAGCAGCTCGGGAACAGGGGGTAAAGAGACCCAGTACTTC. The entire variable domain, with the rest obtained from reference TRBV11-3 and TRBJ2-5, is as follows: EAGVVQSPRYKIIEKKQPVAFWCNPISGHNTLYWYLQNLGQGPELLIRYENEEAVDDSQLPKDRFSAERLKGVDSTLKIQPAELGDSAVYLCASSSGTGGKETQYFGPGTRLLVL.

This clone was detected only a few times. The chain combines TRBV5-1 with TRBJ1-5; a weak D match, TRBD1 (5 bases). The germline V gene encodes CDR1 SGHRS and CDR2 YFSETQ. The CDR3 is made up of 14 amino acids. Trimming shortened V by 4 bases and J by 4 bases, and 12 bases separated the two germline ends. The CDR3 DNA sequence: TGCGCCAGCAGCGTCTCAGGGATGAATCAGCCCCAGCATTTT. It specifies CASSVSGMNQPQHF.

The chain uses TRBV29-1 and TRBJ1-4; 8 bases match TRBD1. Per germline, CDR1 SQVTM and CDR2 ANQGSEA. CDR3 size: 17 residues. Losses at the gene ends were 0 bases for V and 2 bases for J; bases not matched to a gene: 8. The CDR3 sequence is CSVEDLERTGTNEKLFF. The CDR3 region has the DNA TGCAGCGTTGAAGATCTGGAGAGGACAGGGACTAATGAAAAACTGTTTTTT.

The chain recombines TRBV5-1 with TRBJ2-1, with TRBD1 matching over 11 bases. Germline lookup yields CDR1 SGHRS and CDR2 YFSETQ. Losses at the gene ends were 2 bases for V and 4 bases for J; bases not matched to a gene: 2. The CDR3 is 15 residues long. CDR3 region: CASSFGTGGYNEQFF. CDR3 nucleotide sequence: TGCGCCAGCAGCTTTGGGACAGGGGGTTACAATGAGCAGTTCTTC.

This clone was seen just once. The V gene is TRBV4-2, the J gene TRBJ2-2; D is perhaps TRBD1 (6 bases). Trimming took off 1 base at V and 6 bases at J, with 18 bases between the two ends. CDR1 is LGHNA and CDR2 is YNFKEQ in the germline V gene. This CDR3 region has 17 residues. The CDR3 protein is CASSQGAQGGDPGELFF. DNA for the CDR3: TGTGCCAGCAGCCAAGGGGCACAGGGTGGGGACCCCGGGGAGCTGTTTTTT.

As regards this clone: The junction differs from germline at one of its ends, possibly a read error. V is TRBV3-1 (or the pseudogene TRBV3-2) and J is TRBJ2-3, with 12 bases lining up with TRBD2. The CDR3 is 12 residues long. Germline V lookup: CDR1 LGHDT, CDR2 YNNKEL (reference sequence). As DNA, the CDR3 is TGTGCCAGCAGTCGCGGACTAGCGGGGCCGGTTTTT. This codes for CASSRGLAGPVF.

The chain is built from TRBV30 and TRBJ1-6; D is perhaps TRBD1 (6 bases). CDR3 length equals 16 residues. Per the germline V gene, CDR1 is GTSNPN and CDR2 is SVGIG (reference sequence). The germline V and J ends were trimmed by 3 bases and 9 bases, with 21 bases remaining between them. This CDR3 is CAWRFSFRGASSPLHF. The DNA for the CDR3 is TGTGCCTGGAGGTTTTCTTTCCGGGGGGCTAGTTCACCCCTCCACTTT.

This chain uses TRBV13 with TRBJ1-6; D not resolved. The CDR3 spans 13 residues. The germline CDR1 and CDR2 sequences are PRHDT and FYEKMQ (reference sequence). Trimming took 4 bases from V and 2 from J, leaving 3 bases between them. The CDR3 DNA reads TGTGCCAGCAGCTCTGCCTATAATTCACCCCTCCACTTT. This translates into CASSSAYNSPLHF.

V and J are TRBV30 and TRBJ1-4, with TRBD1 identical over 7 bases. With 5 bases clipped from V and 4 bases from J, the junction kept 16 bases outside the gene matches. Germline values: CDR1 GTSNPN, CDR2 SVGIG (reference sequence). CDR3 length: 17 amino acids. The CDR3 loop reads CAWAWGQRHNLNEKLFF. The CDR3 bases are TGTGCCTGGGCTTGGGGACAGAGACACAACCTTAATGAAAAACTGTTTTTT.

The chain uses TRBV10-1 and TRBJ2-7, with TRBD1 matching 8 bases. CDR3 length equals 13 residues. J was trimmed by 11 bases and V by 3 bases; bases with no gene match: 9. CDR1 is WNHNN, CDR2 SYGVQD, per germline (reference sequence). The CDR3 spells CASSDPGQGKKYF. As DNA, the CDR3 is TGCGCCAGCAGTGACCCCGGACAGGGAAAAAAGTACTTC.

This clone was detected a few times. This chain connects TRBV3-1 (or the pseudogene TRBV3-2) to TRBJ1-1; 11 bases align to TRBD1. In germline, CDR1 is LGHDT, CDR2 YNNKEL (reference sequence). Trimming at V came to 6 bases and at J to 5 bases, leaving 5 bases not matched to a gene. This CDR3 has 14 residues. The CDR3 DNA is TGTGCCAGCAGTCGGACAGGGGGCAGAACTGAAGCTTTCTTT. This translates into CASSRTGGRTEAFF.

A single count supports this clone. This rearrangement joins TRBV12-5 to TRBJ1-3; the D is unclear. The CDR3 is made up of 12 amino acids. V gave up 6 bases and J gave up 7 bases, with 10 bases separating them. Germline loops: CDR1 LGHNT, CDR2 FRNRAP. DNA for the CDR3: TGTGCTAGTGGGGACCCGGGGAACACCATATATTTT. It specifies CASGDPGNTIYF.

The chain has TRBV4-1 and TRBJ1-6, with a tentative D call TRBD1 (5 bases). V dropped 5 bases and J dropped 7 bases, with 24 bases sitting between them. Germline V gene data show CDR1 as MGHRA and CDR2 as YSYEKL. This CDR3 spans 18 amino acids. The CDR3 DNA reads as TGCGCCAGCAGCTTCTCCCCCGAGGACACCCGGGTGAATTCACCCCTCCACTTT. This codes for CASSFSPEDTRVNSPLHF.

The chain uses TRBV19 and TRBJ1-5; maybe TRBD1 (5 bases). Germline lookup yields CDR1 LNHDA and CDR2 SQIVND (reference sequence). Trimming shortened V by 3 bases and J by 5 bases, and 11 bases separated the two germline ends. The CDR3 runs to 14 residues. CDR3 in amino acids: CASSIGGWDQPQHF. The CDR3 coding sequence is TGTGCCAGTAGTATCGGGGGGTGGGATCAGCCCCAGCATTTT.

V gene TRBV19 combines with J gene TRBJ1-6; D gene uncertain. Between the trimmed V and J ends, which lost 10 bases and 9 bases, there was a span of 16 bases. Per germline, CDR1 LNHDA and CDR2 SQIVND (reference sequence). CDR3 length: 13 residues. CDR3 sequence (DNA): TGTGCCACCAAGGCGAGGGATGGTTCACCCCTCCACTTT. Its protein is CATKARDGSPLHF. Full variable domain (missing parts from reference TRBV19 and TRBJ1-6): DGGITQSPKYLFRKEGQNVTLSCEQNLNHDAMYWYRQDPGQGLRLIYYSQIVNDFQKGDIAEGYSVSREKKESFPLTVTSAQKNPTAFYLCATKARDGSPLHFGNGTRLTVT.

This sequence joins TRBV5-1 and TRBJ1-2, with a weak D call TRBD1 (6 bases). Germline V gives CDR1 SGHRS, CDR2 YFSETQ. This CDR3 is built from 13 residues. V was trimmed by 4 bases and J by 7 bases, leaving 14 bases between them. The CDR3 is CASSLEYRAGYTF. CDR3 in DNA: TGCGCCAGCAGCCTAGAATACAGGGCTGGCTACACCTTC.

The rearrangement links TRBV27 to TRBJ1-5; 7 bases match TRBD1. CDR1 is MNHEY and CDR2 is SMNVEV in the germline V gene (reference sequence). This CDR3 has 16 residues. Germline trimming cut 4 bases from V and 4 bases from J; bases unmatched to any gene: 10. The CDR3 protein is CASSSLWDSRNQPQHF. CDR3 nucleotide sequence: TGTGCCAGCAGTTCCCTGTGGGACAGTAGGAATCAGCCCCAGCATTTT.